Below are 6 T cell receptor beta chains sequenced from a single sample in a study of metastatic and nonmetastatic thyroid tumors. Not a single patient had been given any form of treatment at any point before undergoing thyroid surgery. TCRdb used MiXCR to call clones anew from the PCR reads. The sample shows 3,500 to 5,000 clones, over 35% of them seen only once. Sequenced input: tumor tissue. The receptors originated from a male donor with papillary thyroid cancer or a benign thyroid nodule (not recorded which). Some clones in this sample may be carry-over from other donors' samples.

The V gene is TRBV5-1, the J gene TRBJ2-5, with 8 positions matching TRBD2. V lost 4 bases, J lost 0 bases, and 5 bases stayed unmatched. Germline CDR1 reads SGHRS; CDR2 reads YFSETQ. The CDR3 has 15 residues. The CDR3 nucleotides are TGCGCCAGCAGCCGGGGGGGTTCGGACCAAGAGACCCAGTACTTC. The encoded protein is CASSRGGSDQETQYF.

The chain employs TRBV27 and TRBJ1-6; 8 bases agree with TRBD1. Germline V gives CDR1 MNHEY, CDR2 SMNVEV (reference sequence). The V gene end was trimmed by 0 bases and the J gene end by 10 bases; junction bases not matched to a gene: 8. CDR3 length: 16 residues. CDR3 protein: CASSLSQGTGNSPLHF. For the CDR3, the DNA is TGTGCCAGCAGTTTATCGCAGGGGACAGGCAACTCACCCCTCCACTTT.

This rearrangement joins TRBV5-5 to TRBJ1-5; TRBD1 matches 8 bases. V trimming: 0 bases; J trimming: 6 bases; junction bases outside the gene matches: 5. Germline-derived CDR1 and CDR2 are SGHKS and YYEKEE (reference sequence). CDR3 length equals 15 residues. The CDR3 protein is CASSLVDRATQPQHF. The CDR3 nucleotides are TGTGCCAGCAGCTTGGTGGACAGGGCTACTCAGCCCCAGCATTTT.

This chain joins TRBV30 and TRBJ1-2; tentative D call: TRBD1 (5 bases). The germline V gene encodes CDR1 GTSNPN and CDR2 SVGIG (reference sequence). Trimming removed 3 bases from V and 0 bases from J, with 11 bases in between. The CDR3 runs to 14 residues. The CDR3 coding sequence is TGTGCCTGGAGCGCGGGACTTCCTAACTATGGCTACACCTTC. This encodes CAWSAGLPNYGYTF.

This chain links TRBV7-2 with TRBJ1-1; TRBD1 agrees at 7 bases. This CDR3 region has 14 residues. V was pared by 5 bases and J by 4 bases, with 7 bases of the junction left unmatched. Per the germline V gene, CDR1 is SGHTA and CDR2 is FQGNSA. In DNA, the CDR3 is TGTGCCAGCAGCGTATCAGGGGGGACCACTGAAGCTTTCTTT. Its protein product is CASSVSGGTTEAFF.

DNA of the CDR3: TGTGCCAGCAGCCAAAACAGGGGGGACACTGAAGCTTTCTTT. Its translation: CASSQNRGDTEAFF. This chain links TRBV11-1 with TRBJ1-1, with 8 bases that match TRBD1. Per germline, CDR1 SGHAT and CDR2 FQDESV (reference sequence). The CDR3 is 14 amino acids. J gave up 3 bases and V 5 bases, and 5 bases lay outside the gene matches.